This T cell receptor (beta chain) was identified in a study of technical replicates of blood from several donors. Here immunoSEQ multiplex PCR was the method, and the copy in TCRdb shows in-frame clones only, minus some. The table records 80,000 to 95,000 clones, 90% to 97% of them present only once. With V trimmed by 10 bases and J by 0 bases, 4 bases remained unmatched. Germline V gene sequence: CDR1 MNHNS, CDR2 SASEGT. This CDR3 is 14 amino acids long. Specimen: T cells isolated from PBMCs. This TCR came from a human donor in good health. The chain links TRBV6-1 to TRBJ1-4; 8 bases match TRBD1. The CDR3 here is CATGTGATNEKLFF. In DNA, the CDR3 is TGTGCCACCGGGACAGGTGCAACTAATGAAAAACTGTTTTTT.